The 6 T cell receptor beta chains presented below share a single source sample, sequenced in a study of cytomegalovirus exposure and HLA in healthy donors. The PCR employed 60 Vbeta primers together with 13 Jbeta primers. The repertoire was sequenced with immunoSEQ multiplex PCR; TCRdb's copy has only in-frame clones and lacks some. The profile shows roughly 100,000 clones, approximately 77% of them singletons. Sequencing input: PBMCs. These receptors all come from a woman aged 35 to 49 in good health and CMV-seronegative.

V and J are TRBV19 and TRBJ1-2; D possibly corresponds to TRBD1 (6 bases). The CDR3 runs 15 residues. V was cut by 1 base and J by 2 bases, with 11 bases left in between. Germline CDR1 and CDR2: LNHDA and SQIVND (reference sequence). In nucleotides, the CDR3 is TGTGCCAGTAGTATAGGGACAGCTAAGAACTATGGCTACACCTTC. This gives the protein CASSIGTAKNYGYTF.

In nucleotides, the CDR3 is TGTGCCAGCAGTTTCTCCCGAGGGACAGGGTTAGGCTACACCTTC. Translating it yields CASSFSRGTGLGYTF. This chain connects TRBV27 to TRBJ1-2, with 9 bases matching TRBD1. After removal of 3 bases from V and 8 bases from J, the junction contained 10 bases not matched to a gene. Per the germline V gene, CDR1 is MNHEY and CDR2 is SMNVEV (reference sequence). This CDR3 region has 15 residues.

A note on this clone: A read error may produce the germline difference seen at one junction end. The V call is TRBV28, the J call TRBJ2-7; 9 positions match TRBD1. The germline V gene encodes CDR1 MDHEN and CDR2 SYDVKM. This CDR3 spans 17 amino acids. CDR3 sequence (DNA): TGTGCCAGCAGCCACTCCAAACCCCGGGACAGGGTGGGCGGGAGTGGGTTC. Its translation: CASSHSKPRDRVGGSGF.

The chain uses TRBV29-1 and TRBJ1-3; no clear D. V shed 7 bases and J shed 0 bases, with 13 bases lying between them. The CDR3 has 14 residues. Germline V gives CDR1 SQVTM, CDR2 ANQGSEA. The CDR3, as DNA: TGCAGCGGCCGAGGGCCCAACTCTGGAAACACCATATATTTT. Protein sequence: CSGRGPNSGNTIYF.

The chain uses TRBV28 and TRBJ2-7, with TRBD1 matching 7 bases. Looked up from germline, CDR1 is MDHEN and CDR2 is SYDVKM. The CDR3 runs 13 residues. The DNA for the CDR3 is TGTACCGTTGAGGACAGGAGCTCCTACGAGCAGTACTTC. Its protein is CTVEDRSSYEQYF.

This clone was observed a few times. The chain recombines TRBV4-1 with TRBJ1-1; D is possibly TRBD1 (6 bases). The V gene lost 5 bases and the J gene lost 1 base, with 14 bases spanning the gap. Germline values: CDR1 MGHRA, CDR2 YSYEKL. The CDR3 length is 15 residues. DNA of the CDR3: TGCGCCAGCAGCTCCGGAGGACAGCAGAACACTGAAGCTTTCTTT. Translated, it gives CASSSGGQQNTEAFF.